The entry below gives a single T cell receptor beta chain sequence along with its context. These data are taken from a study of blood T cell repertoires in COVID-19. The V and J ends lost 2 bases and 5 bases, in that order; junction bases with no gene match: 5. Germline V CDR1 and CDR2: MNHNS, SASEGT. The CDR3 spans 14 residues. Original processing notes: Estimates of nucleated cell counts were drawn from the amplification of reference gene primers. Assay: immunoSEQ multiplex PCR; the TCRdb copy retains only in-frame clones and omits some. V and J calls and clone size are given by that table; D and trimming were obtained from the DNA. The data show roughly 260,000 clones, with 65% to 90% seen just once and 4.7% held by the top ten.

The chain combines TRBV6-1 with TRBJ1-1, with 7 bases identical to TRBD1. This receptor was taken from a woman aged 70-85 years with acute or convalescent COVID-19. The specimen was peripheral blood. The CDR3: CASSESPGGTEAFF. CDR3 DNA sequence: TGTGCCAGCAGTGAATCCCCAGGGGGGACTGAAGCTTTCTTT.